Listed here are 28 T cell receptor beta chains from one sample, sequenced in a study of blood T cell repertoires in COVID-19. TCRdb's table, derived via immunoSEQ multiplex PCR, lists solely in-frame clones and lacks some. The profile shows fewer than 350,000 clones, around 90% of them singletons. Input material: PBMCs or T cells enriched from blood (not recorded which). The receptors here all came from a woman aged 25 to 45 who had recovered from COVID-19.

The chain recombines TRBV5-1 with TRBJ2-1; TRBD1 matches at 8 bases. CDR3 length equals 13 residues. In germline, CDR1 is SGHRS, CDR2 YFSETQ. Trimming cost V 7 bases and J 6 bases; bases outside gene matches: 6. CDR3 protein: CASEGTGSNEQFF. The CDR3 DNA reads TGCGCCAGCGAGGGGACAGGCTCCAATGAGCAGTTCTTC.

The CDR3 region is CASSDRGIDTQYF. In DNA, the CDR3 is TGTGCCAGCAGCGACAGGGGAATAGATACGCAGTATTTT. This chain joins TRBV27 and TRBJ2-3, with 8 positions matching TRBD1. Trimming cost V 6 bases and J 5 bases; bases outside gene matches: 4. The CDR3 spans 13 residues. The germline gives CDR1 MNHEY, CDR2 SMNVEV (reference sequence).

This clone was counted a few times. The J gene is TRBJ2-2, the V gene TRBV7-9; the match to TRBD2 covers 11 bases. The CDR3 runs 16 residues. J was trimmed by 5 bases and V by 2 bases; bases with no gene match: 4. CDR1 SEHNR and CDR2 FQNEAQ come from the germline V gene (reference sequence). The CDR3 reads CASSLLAGGRTGELFF. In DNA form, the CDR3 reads TGTGCCAGCAGCTTACTAGCGGGAGGACGGACCGGGGAGCTGTTTTTT.

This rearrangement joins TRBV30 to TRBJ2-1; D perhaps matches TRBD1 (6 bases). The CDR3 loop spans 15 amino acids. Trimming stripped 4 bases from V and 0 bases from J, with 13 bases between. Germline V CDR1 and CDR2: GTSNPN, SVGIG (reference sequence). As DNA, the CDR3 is TGTGCCTGGACCAACGGGACATCCTCCTACAATGAGCAGTTCTTC. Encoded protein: CAWTNGTSSYNEQFF.

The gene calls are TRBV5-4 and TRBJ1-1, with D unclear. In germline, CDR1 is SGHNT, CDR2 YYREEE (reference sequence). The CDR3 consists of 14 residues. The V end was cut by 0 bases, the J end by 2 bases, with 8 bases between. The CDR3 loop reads CASSLGAGNTEAFF. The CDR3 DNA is TGTGCCAGCAGCTTGGGGGCGGGTAACACTGAAGCTTTCTTT.

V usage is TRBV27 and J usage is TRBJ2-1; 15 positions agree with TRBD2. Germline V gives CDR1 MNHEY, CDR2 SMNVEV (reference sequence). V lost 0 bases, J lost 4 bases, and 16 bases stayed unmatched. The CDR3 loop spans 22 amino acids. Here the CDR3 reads CASSLSNLGGLAGGSGYNEQFF. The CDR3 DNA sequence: TGTGCCAGCAGTTTATCGAATTTGGGCGGACTAGCGGGAGGGTCCGGATACAATGAGCAGTTCTTC.

In DNA, the CDR3 is TGTGCCAGCAGCTTAGGGAGGTGGCCTACCCCCTCCTACGAGCAGTACTTC. Translated: CASSLGRWPTPSYEQYF. J is TRBJ2-7 and V is TRBV7-8; D is possibly TRBD2 (5 bases). Trimming removed 1 base at V and 0 bases at J, with 16 bases between. The CDR3 covers 17 residues. The V gene's germline CDR1 is SGHVS and CDR2 FQNEAQ.

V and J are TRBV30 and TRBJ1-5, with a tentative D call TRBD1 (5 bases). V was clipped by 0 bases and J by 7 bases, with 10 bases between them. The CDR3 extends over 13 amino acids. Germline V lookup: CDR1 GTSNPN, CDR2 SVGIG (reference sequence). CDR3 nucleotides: TGTGCCTGGAGTGTTGTCGGGGGGCAGCCCCAGCATTTT. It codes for CAWSVVGGQPQHF.

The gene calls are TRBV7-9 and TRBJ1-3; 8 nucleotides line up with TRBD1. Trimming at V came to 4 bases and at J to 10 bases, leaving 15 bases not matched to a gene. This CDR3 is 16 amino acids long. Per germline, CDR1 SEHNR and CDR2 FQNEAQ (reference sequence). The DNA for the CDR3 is TGTGCCAGCAGCTCACCGGGACAGGTGTCCCCGGGGACCATATATTTT. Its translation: CASSSPGQVSPGTIYF.

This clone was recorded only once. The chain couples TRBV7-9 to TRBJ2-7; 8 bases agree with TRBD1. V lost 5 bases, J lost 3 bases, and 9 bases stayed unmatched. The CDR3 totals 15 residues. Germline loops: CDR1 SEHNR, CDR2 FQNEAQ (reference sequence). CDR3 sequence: CASSGDRGFFYEQYF. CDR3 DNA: TGTGCCAGCAGCGGTGACAGGGGATTCTTCTACGAGCAGTACTTC.

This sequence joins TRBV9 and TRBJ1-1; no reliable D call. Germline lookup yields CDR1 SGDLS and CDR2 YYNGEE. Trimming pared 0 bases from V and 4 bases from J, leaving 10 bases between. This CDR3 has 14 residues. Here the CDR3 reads CASSVARGLTEAFF. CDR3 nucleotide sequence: TGTGCCAGCAGCGTAGCTCGTGGGCTCACTGAAGCTTTCTTT.

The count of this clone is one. Here the CDR3 reads CASSTQGSSSEAFF. In nucleotides, the CDR3 is TGTGCCAGCAGCACACAGGGTAGCAGTAGTGAAGCTTTCTTT. The genes are TRBV2 and TRBJ1-1, with D perhaps TRBD1 (6 bases). This CDR3 comprises 14 residues. Per the germline V gene, CDR1 is SNHLY and CDR2 is FYNNEI. The V and J ends lost 6 bases and 7 bases respectively, with 18 bases between them.

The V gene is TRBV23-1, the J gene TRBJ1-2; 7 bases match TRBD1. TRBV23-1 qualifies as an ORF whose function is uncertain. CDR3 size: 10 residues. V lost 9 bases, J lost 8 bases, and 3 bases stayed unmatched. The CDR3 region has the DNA TGCGCCAGACAGGGGAGAGGCTACACCTTC. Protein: CARQGRGYTF.

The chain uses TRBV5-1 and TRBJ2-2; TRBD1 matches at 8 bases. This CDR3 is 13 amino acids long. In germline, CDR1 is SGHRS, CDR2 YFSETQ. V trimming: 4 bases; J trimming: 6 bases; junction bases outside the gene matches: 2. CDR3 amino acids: CASSPQGAGELFF. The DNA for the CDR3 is TGCGCCAGCAGCCCACAGGGGGCCGGGGAGCTGTTTTTT. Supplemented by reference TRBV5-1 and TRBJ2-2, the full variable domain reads KAGVTQTPRYLIKTRGQQVTLSCSPISGHRSVSWYQQTPGQGLQFLFEYFSETQRNKGNFPGRFSGRQFSNSRSEMNVSTLELGDSALYLCASSPQGAGELFFGEGSRLTVL.

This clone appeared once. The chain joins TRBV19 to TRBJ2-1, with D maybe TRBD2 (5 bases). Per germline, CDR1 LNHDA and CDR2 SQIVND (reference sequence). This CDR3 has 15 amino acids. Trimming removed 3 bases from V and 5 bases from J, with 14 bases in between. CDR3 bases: TGTGCCAGTAGTATTCCCAGATTCGGGGACAATGAGCAGTTCTTC. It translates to CASSIPRFGDNEQFF.

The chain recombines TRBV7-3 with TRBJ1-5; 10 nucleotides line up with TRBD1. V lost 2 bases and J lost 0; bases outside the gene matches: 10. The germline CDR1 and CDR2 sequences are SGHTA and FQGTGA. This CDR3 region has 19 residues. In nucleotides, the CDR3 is TGTGCCAGCAGCTTACGCCGGGACAGGGGACTGGGTAGCAATCAGCCCCAGCATTTT. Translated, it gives CASSLRRDRGLGSNQPQHF.

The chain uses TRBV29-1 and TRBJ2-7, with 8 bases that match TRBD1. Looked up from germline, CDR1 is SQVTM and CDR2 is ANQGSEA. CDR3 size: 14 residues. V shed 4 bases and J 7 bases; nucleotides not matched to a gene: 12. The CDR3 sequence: CSVASGTGTLEQYF. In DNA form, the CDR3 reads TGCAGCGTTGCCTCCGGGACAGGAACTTTGGAGCAGTACTTC.

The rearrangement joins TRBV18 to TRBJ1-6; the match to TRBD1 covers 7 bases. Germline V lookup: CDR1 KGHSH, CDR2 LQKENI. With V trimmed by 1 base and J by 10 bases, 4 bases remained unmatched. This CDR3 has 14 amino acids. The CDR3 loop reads CASSPRTGVSPLHF. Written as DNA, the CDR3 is TGTGCCAGCTCACCACGTACAGGGGTCTCACCCCTCCACTTT.

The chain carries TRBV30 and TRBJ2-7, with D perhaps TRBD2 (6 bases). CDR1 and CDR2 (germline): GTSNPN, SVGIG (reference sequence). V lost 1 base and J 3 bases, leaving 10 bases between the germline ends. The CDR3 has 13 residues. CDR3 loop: CAWSALGLYEQYF. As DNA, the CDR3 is TGTGCCTGGAGTGCCTTGGGACTCTACGAGCAGTACTTC.

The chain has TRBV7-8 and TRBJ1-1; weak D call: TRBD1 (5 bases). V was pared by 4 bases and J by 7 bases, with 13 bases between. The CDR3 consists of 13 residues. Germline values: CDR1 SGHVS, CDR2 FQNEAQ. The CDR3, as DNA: TGTGCCAGCAGCTGGGGGGTGAACTTTGAAGCTTTCTTT. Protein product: CASSWGVNFEAFF.

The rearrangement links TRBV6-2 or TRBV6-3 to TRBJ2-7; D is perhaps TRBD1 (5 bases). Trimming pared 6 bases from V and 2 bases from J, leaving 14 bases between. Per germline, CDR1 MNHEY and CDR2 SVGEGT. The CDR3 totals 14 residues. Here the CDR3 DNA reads TGTGCCAGCAGCCCCACAGGAGAACCCTACGAGCAGTACTTC. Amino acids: CASSPTGEPYEQYF.

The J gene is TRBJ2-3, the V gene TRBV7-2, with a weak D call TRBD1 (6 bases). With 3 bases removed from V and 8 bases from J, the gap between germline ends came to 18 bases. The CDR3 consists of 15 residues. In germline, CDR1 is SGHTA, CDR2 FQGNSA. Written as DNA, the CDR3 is TGTGCCAGCAGCTTGAAGGGGGTCTGGGCAGGTACGCAGTATTTT. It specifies CASSLKGVWAGTQYF.

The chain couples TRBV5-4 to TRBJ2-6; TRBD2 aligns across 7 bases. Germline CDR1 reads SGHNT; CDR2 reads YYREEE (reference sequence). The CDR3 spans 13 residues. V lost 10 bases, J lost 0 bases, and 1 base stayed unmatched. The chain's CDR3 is CAGGVSGANVLTF. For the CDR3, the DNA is TGTGCCGGGGGGGTCTCTGGGGCCAACGTCCTGACTTTC. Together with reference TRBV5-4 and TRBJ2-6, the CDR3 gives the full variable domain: ETGVTQSPTHLIKTRGQQVTLRCSSQSGHNTVSWYQQALGQGPQFIFQYYREEENGRGNFPPRFSGLQFPNYSSELNVNALELDDSALYLCAGGVSGANVLTFGAGSRLTVL.

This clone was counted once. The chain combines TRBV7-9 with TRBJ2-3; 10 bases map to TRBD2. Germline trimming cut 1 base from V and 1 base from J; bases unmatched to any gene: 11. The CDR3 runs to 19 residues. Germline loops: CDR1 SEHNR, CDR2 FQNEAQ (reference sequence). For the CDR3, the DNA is TGTGCCAGCAGCTTAGGCCTCCTCCCTAGCGGGAGACGCACAGATACGCAGTATTTT. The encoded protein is CASSLGLLPSGRRTDTQYF.

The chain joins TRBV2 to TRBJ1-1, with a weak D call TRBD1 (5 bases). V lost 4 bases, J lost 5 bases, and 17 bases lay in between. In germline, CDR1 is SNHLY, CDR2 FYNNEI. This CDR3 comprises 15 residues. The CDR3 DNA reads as TGTGCCAGCAGTGCCGAACTCGGGCGGGGGACTGAAGCTTTCTTT. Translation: CASSAELGRGTEAFF.

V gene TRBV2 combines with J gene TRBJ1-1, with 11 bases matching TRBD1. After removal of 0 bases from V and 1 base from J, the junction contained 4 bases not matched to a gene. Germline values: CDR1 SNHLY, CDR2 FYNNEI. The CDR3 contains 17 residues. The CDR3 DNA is TGTGCCAGCAGTGAAGCTGGGGACAGGGGGGAGAACACTGAAGCTTTCTTT. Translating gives CASSEAGDRGENTEAFF.

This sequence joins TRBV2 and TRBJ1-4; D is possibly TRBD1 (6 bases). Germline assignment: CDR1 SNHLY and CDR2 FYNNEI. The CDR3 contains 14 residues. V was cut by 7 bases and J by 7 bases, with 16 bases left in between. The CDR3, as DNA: TGTGCCAGCATCGAACAGGGTGCCTCTGAAAAACTGTTTTTT. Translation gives CASIEQGASEKLFF. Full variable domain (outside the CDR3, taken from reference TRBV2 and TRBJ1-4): EPEVTQTPSHQVTQMGQEVILRCVPISNHLYFYWYRQILGQKVEFLVSFYNNEISEKSEIFDDQFSVERPDGSNFTLKIRSTKLEDSAMYFCASIEQGASEKLFFGSGTQLSVL.

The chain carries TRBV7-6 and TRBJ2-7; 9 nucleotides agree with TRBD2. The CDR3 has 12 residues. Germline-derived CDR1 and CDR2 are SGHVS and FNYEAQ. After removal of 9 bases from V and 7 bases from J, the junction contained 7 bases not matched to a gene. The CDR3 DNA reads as TGTGCCAGTTCTAGCGGGATGTTTGAGCAGTACTTC. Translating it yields CASSSGMFEQYF.